This TCR beta chain was sequenced for a study of technical replicates of blood from a few donors. Produced via immunoSEQ multiplex PCR; TCRdb's table is partial and in-frame only. Of roughly 79,000 clones in the sample, about 92% were seen once. The CDR3 has 14 residues. The ends lost 3 bases at V and 2 bases at J; junction bases unmatched: 5. Germline assignment: CDR1 SGHNT and CDR2 YYREEE (reference sequence). Sequencing was performed on T cells isolated from PBMCs. The receptor was isolated from a human donor in good health. The V and J genes are TRBV5-4 and TRBJ2-7; 7 bases map to TRBD1. Here the CDR3 reads CASSSGDSPYEQYF. The CDR3 coding sequence is TGTGCCAGCAGCTCTGGGGACAGCCCCTACGAGCAGTACTTC.